The 11 T cell receptor beta chains given below trace back to one sample, sequenced in a study of blood T cell repertoires in COVID-19 (dated by TCRdb to between 2020 and 2021). The library was generated by the immunoSEQ multiplex PCR assay. TCRdb mirrors the immuneACCESS table, restricted to in-frame sequences. Some clones are absent from its copies; in checked studies, under half trace to an unresolved V gene, and the reason for the others is unknown. The sample records 150,000 to 200,000 clones, 80% to 95% of which are singletons. Clones ranked in the top ten supply about 4.8% of the sample. Sequenced sample: peripheral blood. These receptors all stem from a man aged 25-45 years with COVID-19, enrolled during active disease.

V gene TRBV6-6 combines with J gene TRBJ1-5; the D is unclear. This CDR3 spans 13 amino acids. The ends were cut back, 8 bases at V and 5 bases at J, with 13 bases in the middle. Per germline, CDR1 MNHNY and CDR2 SVGAGI (reference sequence). The CDR3 here is CASGQSAYQPQHF. CDR3 in DNA: TGTGCCAGCGGGCAGTCAGCCTATCAGCCCCAGCATTTT.

V and J are TRBV6-5 and TRBJ2-7; 8 nucleotides align to TRBD2. The germline V gene has CDR1 MNHEY and CDR2 SVGAGI. V dropped 2 bases and J dropped 4; count of bases not matched to a gene: 7. The CDR3 spans 15 residues. In nucleotides, the CDR3 is TGTGCCAGCAGTTACAGGCCAAGCGGGAGTTACGAGCAGTACTTC. Amino acids: CASSYRPSGSYEQYF.

V and J are TRBV6-5 and TRBJ2-1, with 13 bases that match TRBD2. Germline V gives CDR1 MNHEY, CDR2 SVGAGI. With 5 bases clipped from V and 9 bases from J, the junction kept 7 bases outside the gene matches. CDR3 length: 15 amino acids. The CDR3 region is CASSPGLAGAGEQFF. The CDR3 nucleotides read TGTGCCAGCAGTCCCGGACTAGCGGGAGCTGGTGAGCAGTTCTTC.

The chain carries TRBV21-1 and TRBJ1-4; whether TRBD1, the table's D call, matches the DNA was not checked. TRBV21-1 is recorded as a pseudogene. The CDR3 runs to 18 residues. In DNA form, the CDR3 reads TGTGCCAGCAGCTCCCAAAAAGGGAGGACAGGGCAGAATGAAAAACTGTTTTTT. Its translation: CASSSQKGRTGQNEKLFF.

V is TRBV7-9 and J is TRBJ2-7; weak D call: TRBD1 (5 bases). The CDR3 is 12 residues long. Trimming took off 4 bases at V and 2 bases at J, with 6 bases between the two ends. Germline assignment: CDR1 SEHNR and CDR2 FQNEAQ (reference sequence). For the CDR3, the DNA is TGTGCCAGCAGCTCGGACACCTACGAGCAGTACTTC. Translated: CASSSDTYEQYF. Variable domain in full (rest from reference TRBV7-9 and TRBJ2-7): DTGVSQNPRHKITKRGQNVTFRCDPISEHNRLYWYRQTLGQGPEFLTYFQNEAQLEKSRLLSDRFSAERPKGSFSTLEIQRTEQGDSAMYLCASSSDTYEQYFGPGTRLTVT.

V is TRBV30 and J is TRBJ1-2, with D perhaps matching TRBD1 (6 bases). CDR3 length equals 14 residues. Trimming stripped 1 base from V and 5 bases from J, with 14 bases between. Per the germline V gene, CDR1 is GTSNPN and CDR2 is SVGIG (reference sequence). The CDR3 region has the DNA TGTGCCTGGAGTGCTACAGGGTTCTGGTATGGCTACACCTTC. This translates into CAWSATGFWYGYTF.

This clone was seen just once. This chain connects TRBV9 to TRBJ2-1; the match to TRBD2 covers 9 bases. CDR3 length: 18 residues. Germline CDR1 is SGDLS and CDR2 is YYNGEE. With V trimmed by 1 base and J by 8 bases, 16 bases remained unmatched. Written as DNA, the CDR3 is TGTGCCAGCAGCGTAATGGTGAAACCGGGACTAGCTATCCATGAGCAGTTCTTC. Translating gives CASSVMVKPGLAIHEQFF.

This rearrangement joins TRBV19 to TRBJ2-1; 9 positions match TRBD2. This CDR3 has 14 residues. Trimming removed 1 base from V and 9 bases from J; junction bases left unmatched: 4. Germline CDR1 and CDR2: LNHDA and SQIVND (reference sequence). The CDR3 sequence is CASSIGGTSREQFF. The CDR3 region has the DNA TGTGCCAGTAGTATAGGTGGGACTAGCCGTGAGCAGTTCTTC.

This chain connects TRBV7-2 to TRBJ2-3; 10 nucleotides agree with TRBD2. The CDR3 is 17 amino acids. Trimming cost V 3 bases and J 4 bases; bases outside gene matches: 10. The germline CDR1 and CDR2 sequences are SGHTA and FQGNSA. The CDR3 nucleotides read TGTGCCAGCAGCTTGGGATTAGCGGGGGGCCTGTCAGATACGCAGTATTTT. This gives the protein CASSLGLAGGLSDTQYF.

This clone has only a few counts. This rearrangement joins TRBV7-9 to TRBJ1-4; 7 bases fit TRBD1. The CDR3 is made up of 13 amino acids. Germline V lookup: CDR1 SEHNR, CDR2 FQNEAQ (reference sequence). V trimming: 10 bases; J trimming: 8 bases; junction bases outside the gene matches: 10. This chain's CDR3 is CATQTGREEKLFF. For the CDR3, the DNA is TGTGCCACCCAGACAGGGAGAGAGGAAAAACTGTTTTTT.

The chain carries TRBV18 and TRBJ2-7, with a weak D call TRBD1 (5 bases). CDR1 is KGHSH and CDR2 is LQKENI in the germline V gene. Trimming pared 1 base from V and 3 bases from J, leaving 10 bases between. This CDR3 comprises 14 residues. The CDR3 loop reads CASSPRKGIYEQYF. For the CDR3, the DNA is TGTGCCAGCTCACCACGAAAGGGGATCTACGAGCAGTACTTC.